The 17 T cell receptor beta chains presented below share a single source sample, sequenced in a study of regulatory T cells in long-lasting Graves disease. TCR beta libraries were built with iRepertoire HTBI primers and Arm-PCR of CDR3 regions. Each CDR3 protein is one row after TCRdb ran MiXCR on the multiplex PCR reads. Of roughly 420,000 distinct CDR3 sequences in the sample, less than 20% were seen once. This sample's time point: newly diagnosed GD, antithyroid drugs for less than 3 months. After RNA was extracted from PBMCs, the TCR library was made from it. Sequenced material: peripheral blood mononuclear cells (PBMCs), taken at new diagnosis, from a patient treated with antithyroid drugs. Every receptor here comes from a female donor with Graves disease.

The chain employs TRBV5-6 and TRBJ1-1; D possibly corresponds to TRBD1 (5 bases). The V gene's germline CDR1 is SGHDT and CDR2 YYEEEE. The CDR3 is made up of 14 amino acids. V was shortened by 4 bases and J by 0 bases, with 10 bases between the two germline ends. The CDR3 DNA is TGTGCCAGCAGCACAGGACACTTGAACACTGAAGCTTTCTTT. It specifies CASSTGHLNTEAFF. Together with reference TRBV5-6 and TRBJ1-1, the CDR3 gives the full variable domain: DAGVTQSPTHLIKTRGQQVTLRCSPKSGHDTVSWYQQALGQGPQFIFQYYEEEERQRGNFPDRFSGHQFPNYSSELNVNALLLGDSALYLCASSTGHLNTEAFFGQGTRLTVV.

This clonotype was observed a few times. The chain is built from TRBV6-2 or TRBV6-3 and TRBJ2-7, with D tentatively TRBD1 or TRBD2 (5 bases each). The CDR3 extends over 16 amino acids. CDR1 is MNHEY and CDR2 is SVGEGT in the germline V gene. V gave up 2 bases and J gave up 2 bases, with 16 bases separating them. The chain's CDR3 is CASSYGGTVPAYEQYF. CDR3 bases: TGTGCCAGCAGTTACGGTGGGACGGTGCCTGCCTACGAGCAGTACTTC.

As to this clonotype: This probably arose from a read error, given a far larger clone one base away. The chain couples TRBV12-3 or TRBV12-4 to TRBJ2-3; 9 bases are a match to TRBD1. CDR3 length: 16 amino acids. CDR3 DNA: TGTGCCAGCAGTCAACTGACCGGGACAGGGCCCCCCGGGCGGTACTTC. Amino acids: CASSQLTGTGPPGRYF.

This clonotype was seen ten or more times. The chain combines TRBV7-2 with TRBJ1-3, with 8 bases lining up with TRBD1. The V gene end was trimmed by 0 bases and the J gene end by 6 bases; junction bases not matched to a gene: 10. This CDR3 contains 17 residues. Germline values: CDR1 SGHTA, CDR2 FQGNSA. CDR3 nucleotides: TGTGCCAGCAGCTTAGCCGGGTTTCGGACAGGGCAAAACACCATATATTTT. Encoded protein: CASSLAGFRTGQNTIYF.

This clonotype was counted at least ten times. V gene TRBV12-3 or TRBV12-4 combines with J gene TRBJ1-4; no clear D. Trimming took 6 bases from V and 5 from J, leaving 7 bases between them. CDR3 length equals 12 residues. The CDR3 spells CASSFLNEKLFF. The CDR3 DNA reads as TGTGCCAGCAGCTTTCTAAATGAAAAACTGTTTTTT.

The V gene is TRBV12-3 or TRBV12-4, the J gene TRBJ2-3, with D perhaps given as TRBD1 or TRBD2 (6 bases each). Trimming shortened V by 5 bases and J by 0 bases, and 24 bases separated the two germline ends. CDR3 length: 19 residues. This CDR3 reads CASSPGAGGRLLSTDTQYF. CDR3 DNA: TGTGCCAGCAGTCCAGGGGCCGGGGGACGGTTGCTTAGCACAGATACGCAGTATTTT.

At least ten counts were recorded for this clonotype. The chain is built from TRBV29-1 and TRBJ2-3; 10 bases are a match to TRBD2. The trim removed 4 bases at V and 2 bases at J, leaving 6 bases unmatched. CDR3 length equals 15 residues. CDR1 is SQVTM, CDR2 ANQGSEA, per germline. CDR3 DNA sequence: TGCAGCGTTGTTTTAACTAGCGGGGCCACAGATACGCAGTATTTT. Translated: CSVVLTSGATDTQYF.

In this sample, this clonotype turned up many times. This sequence joins TRBV12-3 or TRBV12-4 and TRBJ1-3; no firm D call. The CDR3 sequence is 15 residues long. The germline V and J ends were trimmed by 7 bases and 0 bases, with 13 bases remaining between them. In DNA, the CDR3 is TGTGCCAGCAACTCAAACGGAATCTCTGGAAACACCATATATTTT. Protein: CASNSNGISGNTIYF.

This clonotype was seen many times. This sequence joins TRBV7-2 and TRBJ2-7; 10 nucleotides align to TRBD1. Germline-derived CDR1 and CDR2 are SGHTA and FQGNSA. The junction had 5 bases not matched to a gene; V was cut back by 5 bases and J by 4 bases. This CDR3 region has 14 residues. CDR3 nucleotides: TGTGCCAGCAGCAACCGGGACAGGGGTTACGAGCAGTACTTC. Translating it yields CASSNRDRGYEQYF.

The table lists this clonotype with a few counts. The chain combines TRBV5-6 with TRBJ2-1, with 8 bases matching TRBD1. This CDR3 has 15 residues. The germline gives CDR1 SGHDT, CDR2 YYEEEE. V lost 1 base and J lost 7; bases outside the gene matches: 7. The CDR3 reads CASSLRTGYTNEQFF. As DNA, the CDR3 is TGTGCCAGCAGCTTGCGGACAGGGTACACAAATGAGCAGTTCTTC. Looking up the rest from reference TRBV5-6 and TRBJ2-1 gives the full variable domain: DAGVTQSPTHLIKTRGQQVTLRCSPKSGHDTVSWYQQALGQGPQFIFQYYEEEERQRGNFPDRFSGHQFPNYSSELNVNALLLGDSALYLCASSLRTGYTNEQFFGPGTRLTVL.

J is TRBJ2-3 and V is TRBV12-3 or TRBV12-4, with 10 bases fitting TRBD2. The CDR3 consists of 15 residues. V lost 6 bases, J lost 2 bases, and 5 bases stayed unmatched. CDR3 sequence reads: CASRLAGAITDTQYF. In DNA form, the CDR3 reads TGTGCCAGCAGGCTAGCGGGGGCCATCACAGATACGCAGTATTTT.

This clonotype was observed a few times. The chain has TRBV10-2 and TRBJ1-4, with D tentatively TRBD1 (5 bases). V was cut by 2 bases and J by 5 bases, with 9 bases left in between. Germline CDR1 and CDR2: WSHSY and SAAADI. The CDR3 extends over 14 amino acids. DNA of the CDR3: TGCGCCAGCAGTGAGCCGACAGCGAATGAAAAACTGTTTTTT. Protein product: CASSEPTANEKLFF.

This clonotype appeared many times. The V and J genes are TRBV7-8 and TRBJ1-4, with D perhaps TRBD1 (5 bases). The CDR3 runs to 16 residues. Trimming pared 2 bases from V and 11 bases from J, leaving 21 bases between. From germline, CDR1 is SGHVS and CDR2 FQNEAQ. The DNA of the CDR3 is TGTGCCAGCAGCTTATTCGTAGGACAAGGGTTTGGCAAACTGTTTTTT. As protein: CASSLFVGQGFGKLFF.

The table lists this clonotype with many counts. The gene calls are TRBV6-1 and TRBJ1-5, with 7 bases matching TRBD1. The V gene's germline CDR1 is MNHNS and CDR2 SASEGT. CDR3 length equals 14 residues. Trimming at V came to 6 bases and at J to 9 bases, leaving 11 bases not matched to a gene. The CDR3, as DNA: TGTGCCAGCAGCGTGACAGGGAGGGAATCGCCCCAGCATTTT. The encoded protein is CASSVTGRESPQHF.

This clonotype showed up many times. The chain is built from TRBV27 and TRBJ1-5; TRBD1 matches 9 bases. This CDR3 comprises 14 residues. Germline CDR1 is MNHEY and CDR2 is SMNVEV (reference sequence). Losses at the gene ends were 5 bases for V and 6 bases for J; bases not matched to a gene: 5. Written as DNA, the CDR3 is TGTGCCAGCAGTGCGGACAGGGGAGGTCAGCCCCAGCATTTT. Its translation: CASSADRGGQPQHF.

The gene calls are TRBV10-3 and TRBJ2-2; 8 bases line up with TRBD2. V was clipped by 6 bases and J by 3 bases; unmatched bases: 15. The CDR3 has 18 residues. From germline, CDR1 is ENHRY and CDR2 SYGVKD. The CDR3 coding sequence is TGTGCCATCAGCCGTTCTGGCGGGGGGTTAGGGGACACCGGGGAGCTGTTTTTT. Translation: CAISRSGGGLGDTGELFF.

This chain joins TRBV13 and TRBJ1-1; D is uncertain. V was cut by 0 bases and J by 0 bases, with 11 bases left in between. The CDR3 is made up of 16 amino acids. The germline V gene has CDR1 PRHDT and CDR2 FYEKMQ (reference sequence). The DNA for the CDR3 is TGTGCCAGCAGCTTAGGAACTGCGGGCATGAACACTGAAGCTTTCTTT. This translates into CASSLGTAGMNTEAFF.